These 18 T cell receptor beta chains were sequenced from one sample in a study of blood T cells in healthy people across ages. Sample-barcoded 5' priming and a J-beta primer mix drove a second PCR of about 6 to 12 cycles. TCRdb itself ran the 5' RACE reads through MiXCR, one entry per CDR3 protein. This sample yields around 1,500,000 distinct CDR3 sequences, of which under 30% are seen a single time; roughly 8% belongs to the top ten. Sequenced sample: blood. These receptor sequences come from a young woman in good health.

There are a few counts of this clonotype. The V call is TRBV10-3, the J call TRBJ2-1, with 8 bases fitting TRBD2. The V segment lost 5 bases and the J segment 5 bases; nucleotides outside the gene matches: 5. Germline assignment: CDR1 ENHRY and CDR2 SYGVKD. The length of the CDR3 is 14 residues. The CDR3, as DNA: TGTGCCATCAGTTTATTCGGGGGGGACAATGAGCAGTTCTTC. It codes for CAISLFGGDNEQFF.

In its sample, this clonotype was seen a few times. V gene TRBV5-1 combines with J gene TRBJ1-6; D is unclear. CDR3 length: 14 amino acids. Germline V gene data show CDR1 as SGHRS and CDR2 as YFSETQ. With 1 base removed from V and 5 bases from J, the gap between germline ends came to 7 bases. The CDR3 loop reads CASSLSTDNSPLHF. In DNA, the CDR3 is TGCGCCAGCAGCTTGAGTACAGATAATTCACCCCTCCACTTT. The complete variable domain, with remaining parts taken from reference TRBV5-1 and TRBJ1-6, reads KAGVTQTPRYLIKTRGQQVTLSCSPISGHRSVSWYQQTPGQGLQFLFEYFSETQRNKGNFPGRFSGRQFSNSRSEMNVSTLELGDSALYLCASSLSTDNSPLHFGNGTRLTVT.

The chain is built from TRBV9 and TRBJ2-5; 8 nucleotides agree with TRBD1. The junction had 11 bases not matched to a gene; V was cut back by 2 bases and J by 5 bases. This CDR3 has 16 amino acids. Germline V CDR1 and CDR2: SGDLS, YYNGEE. This CDR3 is CASSVLGGRTGETQYF. In nucleotides, the CDR3 is TGTGCCAGCAGCGTGTTAGGGGGGCGGACAGGGGAGACCCAGTACTTC. The full variable domain, its missing parts supplied by reference TRBV9 and TRBJ2-5, is DSGVTQTPKHLITATGQRVTLRCSPRSGDLSVYWYQQSLDQGLQFLIQYYNGEERAKGNILERFSAQQFPDLHSELNLSSLELGDSALYFCASSVLGGRTGETQYFGPGTRLLVL.

The chain links TRBV6-1 to TRBJ1-5; no clear D. The CDR3 runs 15 residues. The V gene lost 2 bases and the J gene lost 3 bases, with 11 bases spanning the gap. CDR1 MNHNS and CDR2 SASEGT come from the germline V gene. CDR3 coding DNA: TGTGCCAGCAGTGAATCTGGTCCGATCAATCAGCCCCAGCATTTT. Its protein is CASSESGPINQPQHF.

This clonotype has just one count. The chain carries TRBV7-2 and TRBJ2-4; D assignment may be TRBD1 or TRBD2 (5 bases each). Germline V lookup: CDR1 SGHTA, CDR2 FQGNSA. V lost 4 bases to trimming and J lost 5 bases, with 15 bases between them. The CDR3 extends over 15 amino acids. This CDR3 is CASSSKAGSQNIQYF. CDR3 sequence (DNA): TGTGCCAGCAGCTCCAAGGCAGGGAGCCAAAACATTCAGTACTTC. Variable domain in full (rest from reference TRBV7-2 and TRBJ2-4): GAGVSQSPSNKVTEKGKDVELRCDPISGHTALYWYRQSLGQGLEFLIYFQGNSAPDKSGLPSDRFSAERTGGSVSTLTIQRTQQEDSAVYLCASSSKAGSQNIQYFGAGTRLSVL.

This clonotype has a count of ten or more. The J gene is TRBJ2-7, the V gene TRBV20-1, with no clear D. This CDR3 is 13 amino acids long. V shed 0 bases and J shed 6 bases, with 12 bases lying between them. In germline, CDR1 is DFQATT, CDR2 SNEGSKA (reference sequence). The CDR3 nucleotides are TGCAGTGCTAGAGATCTTCGTCGTGGCGAGCAGTACTTC. Its translation is CSARDLRRGEQYF.

This clonotype has at least ten counts. This chain connects TRBV12-3 or TRBV12-4 to TRBJ2-1, with D perhaps TRBD1 (6 bases). The CDR3 covers 14 residues. Trimming removed 0 bases from V and 5 bases from J, with 8 bases in between. Here the CDR3 DNA reads TGTGCCAGCAGTTTAGCGGGACAACACAATGAGCAGTTCTTC. Protein product: CASSLAGQHNEQFF.

The sample holds one count of this clonotype. This chain joins TRBV3-1 and TRBJ1-2, with 9 bases identical to TRBD1. Germline values: CDR1 LGHDT, CDR2 YNNKEL (reference sequence). V shed 8 bases and J 6 bases; nucleotides not matched to a gene: 7. The CDR3 runs 13 residues. CDR3 sequence: CASGLGQGDGYTF. The CDR3 DNA is TGTGCCAGCGGCCTGGGACAGGGCGATGGCTACACCTTC.

J is TRBJ2-2 and V is TRBV9; D gene ambiguous. This CDR3 contains 16 residues. From germline, CDR1 is SGDLS and CDR2 YYNGEE. V was clipped by 0 bases and J by 6 bases, with 15 bases between them. CDR3 loop: CASSVVGVLGAGELFF. The CDR3 DNA sequence: TGTGCCAGCAGCGTAGTTGGAGTATTGGGCGCCGGGGAGCTGTTTTTT.

This clonotype was detected only a few times. The chain uses TRBV19 and TRBJ2-7; D remains unclear. Gene TRBJ2-5 matches the end of the DNA better, so the J call may be wrong. The CDR3 has 13 residues. Germline V CDR1 and CDR2: LNHDA, SQIVND (reference sequence). The CDR3 nucleotides read TGTGCCAGTAGTAACGGACGGCAAGAGACCCAGTACTTC. This codes for CASSNGRQETQYF.

This clonotype was seen ten or more times. This CDR3 reads CSARPGLAVSYEQYF. CDR3 sequence (DNA): TGCAGTGCTAGGCCTGGACTAGCGGTCTCCTACGAGCAGTACTTC. The rearrangement uses TRBV20-1 and TRBJ2-7; the match to TRBD2 covers 10 bases. Germline-derived CDR1 and CDR2 are DFQATT and SNEGSKA (reference sequence). V was pared by 3 bases and J by 0 bases, with 5 bases of the junction left unmatched. The CDR3 is made up of 15 amino acids.

The rearrangement joins TRBV30 to TRBJ1-2; D gene ambiguous. The CDR3 extends over 14 amino acids. Germline lookup yields CDR1 GTSNPN and CDR2 SVGIG (reference sequence). The V end lost 0 bases, the J end lost 4 bases, and 12 bases lay between the germline ends. CDR3 bases: TGTGCCTGGAGTGTAGCGGCAGCGGTCTATGGCTACACCTTC. It codes for CAWSVAAAVYGYTF.

V gene TRBV21-1 combines with J gene TRBJ2-5; the D call of TRBD2 is as the table states it, not checked on the DNA. TRBV21-1 is marked as a pseudogene. CDR3 length: 16 residues. The CDR3 DNA sequence: TGTGCCAGCAGCATAGCGAGCGGACCCGAGAAGGAGACCCAGTACTTC. Translating it yields CASSIASGPEKETQYF.

At least ten counts were recorded for this clonotype. The J gene is TRBJ2-1, the V gene TRBV9; D not certain. Trimming cost V 0 bases and J 8 bases, with 9 bases left between them. The length of the CDR3 is 13 residues. Per germline, CDR1 SGDLS and CDR2 YYNGEE. CDR3 amino acids: CASSVAQLDEQFF. The CDR3 DNA follows: TGTGCCAGCAGCGTAGCACAGCTGGATGAGCAGTTCTTC.

This clonotype was seen a handful of times. A much larger clone differs from this one at a single base, so this may be a read error. This chain joins TRBV7-9 and TRBJ2-7, with a tentative D call TRBD1 (5 bases). Trimming cost V 5 bases and J 2 bases, with 10 bases left between them. Germline values: CDR1 SEHNR, CDR2 FQNEAQ (reference sequence). The CDR3 totals 13 residues. CDR3 protein: CASSQQETYEQYF. The CDR3 DNA reads as TGTGCCAGCAGCCAACAGGAGACCTACGAGCAGTACTTC.

The J gene is TRBJ1-1, the V gene TRBV12-3 or TRBV12-4; D gene uncertain. The germline V and J ends were trimmed by 3 bases and 6 bases, with 11 bases remaining between them. The CDR3 extends over 13 amino acids. This CDR3 is CASSLAGIPEAFF. As DNA, the CDR3 is TGTGCCAGCAGTTTGGCCGGCATTCCTGAAGCTTTCTTT.

The chain has TRBV20-1 and TRBJ2-7; 8 positions match TRBD2. This CDR3 spans 13 amino acids. The V and J ends lost 6 bases and 6 bases, in that order; junction bases with no gene match: 10. Germline V gene sequence: CDR1 DFQATT, CDR2 SNEGSKA (reference sequence). The CDR3 is CSANSAGVGEQYF. Here the CDR3 DNA reads TGCAGTGCCAATTCAGCGGGAGTAGGCGAGCAGTACTTC.

This chain links TRBV5-4 with TRBJ2-1, with D possibly TRBD1 on 5 matching bases. Germline CDR1 SGHNT, CDR2 YYREEE (reference sequence). V lost 4 bases, J lost 2 bases, and 13 bases lay in between. The CDR3 runs to 15 residues. The CDR3 region is CASSKPPGTYNEQFF. The CDR3 region has the DNA TGTGCCAGCAGCAAGCCACCAGGGACCTACAATGAGCAGTTCTTC.